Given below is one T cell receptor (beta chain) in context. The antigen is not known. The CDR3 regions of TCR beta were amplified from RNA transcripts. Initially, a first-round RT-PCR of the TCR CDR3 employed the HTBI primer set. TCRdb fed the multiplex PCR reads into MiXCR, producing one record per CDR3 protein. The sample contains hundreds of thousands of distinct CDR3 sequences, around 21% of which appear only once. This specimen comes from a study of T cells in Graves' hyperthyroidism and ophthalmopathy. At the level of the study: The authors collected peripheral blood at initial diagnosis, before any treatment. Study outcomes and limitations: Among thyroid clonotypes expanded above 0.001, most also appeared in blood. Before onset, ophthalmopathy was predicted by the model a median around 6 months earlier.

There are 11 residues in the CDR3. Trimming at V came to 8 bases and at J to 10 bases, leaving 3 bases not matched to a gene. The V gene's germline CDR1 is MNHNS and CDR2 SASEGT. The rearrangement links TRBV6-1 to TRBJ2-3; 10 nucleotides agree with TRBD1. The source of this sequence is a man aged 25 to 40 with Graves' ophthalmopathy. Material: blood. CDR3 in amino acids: CASGTGDPQYF. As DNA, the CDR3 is TGTGCCAGCGGGACAGGGGATCCGCAGTATTTT.